In this sample, the clone carrying this T cell receptor beta chain turned up a few times. This specimen belongs to a study of blood T cells in healthy people across ages. A second roughly 6 to 11 cycle PCR used barcoded and J-beta primers. In TCRdb, the 5' RACE reads were re-called with MiXCR into one record per CDR3 protein. Counted here are over 600,000 distinct CDR3 sequences, around three fifths occurring once; the ten biggest clones make up about a quarter. V gave up 2 bases and J gave up 7 bases, with 4 bases separating them. The CDR3 totals 11 residues. CDR1 and CDR2 (germline): MDHEN, SYDVKM. Isolation yielded PBMCs, at least 6 million per sample, in every case.

Sequenced input: blood. The sequence was collected from a man aged 35 to 55 in good health. This chain joins TRBV28 and TRBJ2-3; D not resolved. The DNA of the CDR3 is TGTGCCAGCAGTTTAGATAATACGCAGTATTTT. Its translation is CASSLDNTQYF.